This T cell receptor beta chain was recorded in a study of shared clonotypes between healthy human individuals. Data came from immunoSEQ multiplex PCR; TCRdb stores just in-frame clones and leaves some out. The data show a few million clones, around 90% seen once. This clone was detected once. This CDR3 is built from 18 residues. V was pared by 0 bases and J by 3 bases, with 8 bases of the junction left unmatched. CDR1 and CDR2 (germline): SGHRS, YFSETQ. The source of this sequence is a man aged 18 to 35 in good health. The source material was naive CD4+ T cells sorted from blood. Subset: CD45RA+ positively selected. V is TRBV5-1 and J is TRBJ2-7, with 14 bases aligning to TRBD2. In nucleotides, the CDR3 is TGCGCCAGCAGCTTGGCTTCGACTAGCGGGAGGGCCCTCTACGAGCAGTACTTC. This sequence encodes CASSLASTSGRALYEQYF.